This note documents a single TCR beta chain sequence. The CDR3 contains 13 residues. These data are taken from a study of blood T cell repertoires in COVID-19. About the study: Material from acute and convalescent COVID-19 was sourced from the United States, Italy and Spain. T cells, B-cell-depleted T cells, or PBMCs provided the cDNA or gDNA that served as material.

Source study methods: Estimated nucleated cell counts came from reference gene primer amplification. The data were produced by immunoSEQ multiplex PCR, yet TCRdb's version contains in-frame clones alone and is incomplete. Clone size and V and J calls were adopted from that table, with D and trimming inferred from the DNA. This table holds 110,000 or so clones, roughly 80% found once. This sequence was found in a human donor in a cohort sampled during active COVID-19. The sequenced sample consisted of peripheral blood. The chain uses TRBV21-1 and TRBJ1-5; TRBD1, the table's D call, lacks a check against the DNA. TRBV21-1 is a pseudogene. CDR3 residues: CASRHRDRLTQHF. The CDR3 DNA reads as TGTGCCAGCAGGCACAGGGACCGCTTGACCCAGCATTTT.